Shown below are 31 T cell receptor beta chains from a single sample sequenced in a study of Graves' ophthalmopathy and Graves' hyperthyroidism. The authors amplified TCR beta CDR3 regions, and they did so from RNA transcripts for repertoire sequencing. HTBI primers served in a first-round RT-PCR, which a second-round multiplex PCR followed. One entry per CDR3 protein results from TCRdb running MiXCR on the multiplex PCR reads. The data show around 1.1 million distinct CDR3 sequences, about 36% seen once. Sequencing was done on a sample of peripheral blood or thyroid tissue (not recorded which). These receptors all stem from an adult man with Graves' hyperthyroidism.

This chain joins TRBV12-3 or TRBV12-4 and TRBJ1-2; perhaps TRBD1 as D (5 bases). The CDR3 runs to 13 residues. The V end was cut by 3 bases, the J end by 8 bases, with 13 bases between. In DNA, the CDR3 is TGTGCCAGCAGTTTTCGGAAAAGGGGAGGCTACACCTTC. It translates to CASSFRKRGGYTF.

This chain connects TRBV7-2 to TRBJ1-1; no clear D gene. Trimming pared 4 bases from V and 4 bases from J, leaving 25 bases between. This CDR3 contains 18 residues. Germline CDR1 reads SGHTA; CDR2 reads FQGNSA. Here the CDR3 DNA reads TGTGCCAGCAGCTCCTTCTTATTCGAAAGTCTAATGAGCACTGAAGCTTTCTTT. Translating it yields CASSSFLFESLMSTEAFF.

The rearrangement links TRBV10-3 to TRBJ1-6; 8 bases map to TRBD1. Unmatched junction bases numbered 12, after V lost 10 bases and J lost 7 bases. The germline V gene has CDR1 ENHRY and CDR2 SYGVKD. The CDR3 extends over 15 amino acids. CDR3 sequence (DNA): TGTGCCACCAACCCGGGACAGGATAACAATTCACCCCTCCACTTT. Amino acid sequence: CATNPGQDNNSPLHF.

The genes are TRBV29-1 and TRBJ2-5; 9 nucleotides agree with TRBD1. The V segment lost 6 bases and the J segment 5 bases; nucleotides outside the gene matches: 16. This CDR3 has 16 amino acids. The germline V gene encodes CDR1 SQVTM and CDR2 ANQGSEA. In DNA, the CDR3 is TGCAGCGTCCGCGGTTCAGGACAGGGGAGCGGGGAGACCCAGTACTTC. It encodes CSVRGSGQGSGETQYF. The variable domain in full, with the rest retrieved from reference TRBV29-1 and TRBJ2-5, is SAVISQKPSRDICQRGTSLTIQCQVDSQVTMMFWYRQQPGQSLTLIATANQGSEATYESGFVIDKFPISRPNLTFSTLTVSNMSPEDSSIYLCSVRGSGQGSGETQYFGPGTRLLVL.

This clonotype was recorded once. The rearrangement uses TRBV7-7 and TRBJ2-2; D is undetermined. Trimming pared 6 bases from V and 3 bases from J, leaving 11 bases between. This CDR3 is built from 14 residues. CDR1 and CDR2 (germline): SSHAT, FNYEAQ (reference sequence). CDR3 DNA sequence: TGTGCCAGCAGGGGCAGGAGCTACACCGGGGAGCTGTTTTTT. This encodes CASRGRSYTGELFF.

CDR3 loop: CASSQGDIRSPLHF. CDR3 DNA: TGTGCCAGCAGCCAAGGGGACATACGCTCACCCCTCCACTTT. This chain uses TRBV14 with TRBJ1-6; perhaps TRBD1 as D (6 bases). CDR3 length: 14 amino acids. Trimming took 1 base from V and 10 from J, leaving 11 bases between them. The germline V gene encodes CDR1 SGHDN and CDR2 FVKESK.

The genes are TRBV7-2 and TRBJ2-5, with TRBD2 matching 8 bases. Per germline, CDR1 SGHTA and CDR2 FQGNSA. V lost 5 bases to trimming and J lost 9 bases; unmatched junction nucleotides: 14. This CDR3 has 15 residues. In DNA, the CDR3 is TGTGCCAGCAGCGCTCCGGGAGGGGAGAATCAGCCCCAGTACTTC. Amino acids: CASSAPGGENQPQYF. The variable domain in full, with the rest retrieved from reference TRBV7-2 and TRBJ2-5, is GAGVSQSPSNKVTEKGKDVELRCDPISGHTALYWYRQSLGQGLEFLIYFQGNSAPDKSGLPSDRFSAERTGGSVSTLTIQRTQQEDSAVYLCASSAPGGENQPQYFGPGTRLLVL.

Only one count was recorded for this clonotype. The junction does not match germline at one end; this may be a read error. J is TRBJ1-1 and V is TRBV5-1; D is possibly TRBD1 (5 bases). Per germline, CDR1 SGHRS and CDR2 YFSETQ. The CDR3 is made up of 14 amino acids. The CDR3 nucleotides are TGTGCCAGCAGCTACCCGACAGATAACACTGAAGCTTTCTTT. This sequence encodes CASSYPTDNTEAFF.

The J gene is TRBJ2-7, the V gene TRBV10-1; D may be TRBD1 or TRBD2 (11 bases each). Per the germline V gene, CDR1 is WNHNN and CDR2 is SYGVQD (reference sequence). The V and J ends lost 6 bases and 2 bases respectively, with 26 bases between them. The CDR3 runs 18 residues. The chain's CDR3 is CASRGQGVTSGNPYEQYF. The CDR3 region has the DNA TGCGCCAGCAGGGGACAGGGGGTGACTAGCGGGAACCCCTACGAGCAGTACTTC.

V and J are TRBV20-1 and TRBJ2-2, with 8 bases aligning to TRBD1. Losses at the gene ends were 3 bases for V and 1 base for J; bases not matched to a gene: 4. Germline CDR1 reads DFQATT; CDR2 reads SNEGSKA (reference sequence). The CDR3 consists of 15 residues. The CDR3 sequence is CSARAGTGNTGELFF. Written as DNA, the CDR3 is TGCAGTGCTAGGGCCGGGACAGGGAACACCGGGGAGCTGTTTTTT.

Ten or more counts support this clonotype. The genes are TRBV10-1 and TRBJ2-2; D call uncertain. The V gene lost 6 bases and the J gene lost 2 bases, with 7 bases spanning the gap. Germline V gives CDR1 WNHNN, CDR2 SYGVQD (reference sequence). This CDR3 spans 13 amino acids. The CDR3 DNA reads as TGCGCCAGCAGCCGTACAAACACCGGGGAGCTGTTTTTT. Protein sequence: CASSRTNTGELFF.

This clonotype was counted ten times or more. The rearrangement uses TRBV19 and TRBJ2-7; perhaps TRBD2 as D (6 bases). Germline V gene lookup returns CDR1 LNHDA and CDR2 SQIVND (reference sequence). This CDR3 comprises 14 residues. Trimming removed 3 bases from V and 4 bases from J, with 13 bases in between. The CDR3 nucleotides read TGTGCCAGTAGTATTGGAGGGCCAGTTTACGAGCAGTACTTC. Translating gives CASSIGGPVYEQYF.

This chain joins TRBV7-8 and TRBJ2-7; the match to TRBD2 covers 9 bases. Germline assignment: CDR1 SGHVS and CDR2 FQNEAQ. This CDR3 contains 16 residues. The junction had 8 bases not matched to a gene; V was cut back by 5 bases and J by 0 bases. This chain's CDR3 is CASSQDPSGNSYEQYF. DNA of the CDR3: TGTGCCAGCAGCCAAGACCCTAGCGGGAACTCCTACGAGCAGTACTTC.

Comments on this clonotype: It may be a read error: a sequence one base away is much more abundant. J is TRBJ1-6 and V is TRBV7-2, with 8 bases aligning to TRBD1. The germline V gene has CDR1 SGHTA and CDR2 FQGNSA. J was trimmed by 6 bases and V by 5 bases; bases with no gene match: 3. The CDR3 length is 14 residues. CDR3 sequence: CASSPTGANSPLHF. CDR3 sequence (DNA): TGTGCCAGCAGCCCGACAGGGGCTAATTCACCCCTCCACTTT.

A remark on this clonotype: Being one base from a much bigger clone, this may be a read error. CDR3 loop: CASSLGGLRNTTYF. DNA of the CDR3: TGTGCCAGCAGTTTAGGGGGACTTCGAAACACCACATATTTT. The chain links TRBV12-3 or TRBV12-4 to TRBJ1-3, with D maybe TRBD1 (5 bases). The CDR3 has 14 residues.

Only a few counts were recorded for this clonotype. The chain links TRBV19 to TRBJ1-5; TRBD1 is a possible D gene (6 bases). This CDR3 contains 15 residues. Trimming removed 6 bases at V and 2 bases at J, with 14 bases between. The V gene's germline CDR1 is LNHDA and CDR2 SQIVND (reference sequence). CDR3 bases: TGTGCCAGTAGCTGGGGGGGCAGGGGCAATCAGCCCCAGCATTTT. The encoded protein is CASSWGGRGNQPQHF.

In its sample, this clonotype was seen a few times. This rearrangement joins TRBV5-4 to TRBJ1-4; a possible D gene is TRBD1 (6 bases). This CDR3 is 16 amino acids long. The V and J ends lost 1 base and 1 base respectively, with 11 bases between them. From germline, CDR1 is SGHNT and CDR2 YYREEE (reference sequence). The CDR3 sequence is CASSLFRGGTNEKLFF. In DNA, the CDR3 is TGTGCCAGCAGCTTGTTCAGGGGTGGAACTAATGAAAAACTGTTTTTT.

CDR3: CASGADRLTNYGYTF. The CDR3 DNA sequence: TGTGCCAGTGGAGCCGACCGCCTCACAAACTATGGCTACACCTTC. The chain is built from TRBV2 and TRBJ1-2; D not resolved. Looked up from germline, CDR1 is SNHLY and CDR2 is FYNNEI. The CDR3 contains 15 residues. V was trimmed by 9 bases and J by 2 bases, leaving 19 bases between them.

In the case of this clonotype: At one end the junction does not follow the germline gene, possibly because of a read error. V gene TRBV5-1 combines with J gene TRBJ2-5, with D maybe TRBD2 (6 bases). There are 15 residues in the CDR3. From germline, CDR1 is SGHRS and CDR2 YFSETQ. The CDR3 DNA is TGTGCCAGCAGCTGGAGGGCAGAATCTCAAGAGACCCATTACTTC. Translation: CASSWRAESQETHYF.

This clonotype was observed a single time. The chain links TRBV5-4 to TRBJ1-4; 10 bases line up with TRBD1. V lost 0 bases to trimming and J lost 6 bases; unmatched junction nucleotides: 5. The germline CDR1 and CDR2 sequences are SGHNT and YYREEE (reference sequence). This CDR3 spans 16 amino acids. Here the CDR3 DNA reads TGTGCCAGCAGCTTGGGGTTGGGGACAGGGGATGAAAAACTGTTTTTT. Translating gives CASSLGLGTGDEKLFF.

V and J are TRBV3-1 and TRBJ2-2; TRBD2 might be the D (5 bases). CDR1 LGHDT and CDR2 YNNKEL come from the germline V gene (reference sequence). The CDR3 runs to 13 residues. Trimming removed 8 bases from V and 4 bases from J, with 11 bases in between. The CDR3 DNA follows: TGTGCCAGCTTTAGAGAGGGCACCGGGGAGCTGTTTTTT. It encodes CASFREGTGELFF.

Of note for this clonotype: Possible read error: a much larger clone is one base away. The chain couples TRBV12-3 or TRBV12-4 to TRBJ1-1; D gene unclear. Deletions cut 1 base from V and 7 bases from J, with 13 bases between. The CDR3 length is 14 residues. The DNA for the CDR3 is TGTGCCAGCAGTTTAGGCCCCACCGGGGTTGAAGCTTTCTTT. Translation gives CASSLGPTGVEAFF.

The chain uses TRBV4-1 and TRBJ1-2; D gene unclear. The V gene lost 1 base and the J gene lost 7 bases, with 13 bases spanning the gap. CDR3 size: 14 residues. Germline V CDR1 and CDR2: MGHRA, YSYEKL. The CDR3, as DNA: TGCGCCAGCAGCCAAGTTACCCTAGAAAGTGGCTACACCTTC. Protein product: CASSQVTLESGYTF.

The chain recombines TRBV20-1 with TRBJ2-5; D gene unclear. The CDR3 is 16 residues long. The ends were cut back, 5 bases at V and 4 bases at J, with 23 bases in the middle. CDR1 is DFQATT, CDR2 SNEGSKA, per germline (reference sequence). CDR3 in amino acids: CSAPSFLRGSRETQYF. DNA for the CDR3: TGCAGTGCTCCTTCGTTCCTTCGCGGCAGTAGAGAGACCCAGTACTTC.

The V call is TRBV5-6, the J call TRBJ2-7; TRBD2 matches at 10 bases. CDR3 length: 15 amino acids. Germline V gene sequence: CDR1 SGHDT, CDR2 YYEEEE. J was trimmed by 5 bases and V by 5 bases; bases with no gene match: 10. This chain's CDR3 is CASSGLAGVAHEQYF. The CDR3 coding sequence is TGTGCCAGCAGTGGCCTAGCGGGAGTTGCACACGAGCAGTACTTC.

CDR3 loop: CASSPITGTLNTGELFF. CDR3 DNA: TGTGCCAGCAGCCCCATAACGGGGACACTGAACACCGGGGAGCTGTTTTTT. This chain links TRBV11-2 with TRBJ2-2; D might be TRBD1 (6 bases). V lost 5 bases and J 1 base, leaving 17 bases between the germline ends. The length of the CDR3 is 17 residues. The germline CDR1 and CDR2 sequences are SGHAT and FQNNGV.

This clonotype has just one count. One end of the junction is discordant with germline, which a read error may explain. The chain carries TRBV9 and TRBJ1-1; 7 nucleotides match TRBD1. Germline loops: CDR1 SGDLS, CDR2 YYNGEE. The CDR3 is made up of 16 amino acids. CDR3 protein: CASSPSPGTVNIEAFF. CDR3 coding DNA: TGCGCCAGCAGCCCCAGTCCCGGGACAGTGAACATTGAAGCTTTCTTT. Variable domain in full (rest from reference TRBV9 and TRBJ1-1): DSGVTQTPKHLITATGQRVTLRCSPRSGDLSVYWYQQSLDQGLQFLIQYYNGEERAKGNILERFSAQQFPDLHSELNLSSLELGDSALYFCASSPSPGTVNIEAFFGQGTRLTVV.

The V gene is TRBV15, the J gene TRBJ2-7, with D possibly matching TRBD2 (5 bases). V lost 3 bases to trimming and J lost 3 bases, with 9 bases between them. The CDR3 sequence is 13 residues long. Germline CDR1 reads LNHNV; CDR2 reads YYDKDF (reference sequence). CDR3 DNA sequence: TGTGCCACCAGCAGCGGGAAAATCTACGAGCAGTACTTC. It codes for CATSSGKIYEQYF.

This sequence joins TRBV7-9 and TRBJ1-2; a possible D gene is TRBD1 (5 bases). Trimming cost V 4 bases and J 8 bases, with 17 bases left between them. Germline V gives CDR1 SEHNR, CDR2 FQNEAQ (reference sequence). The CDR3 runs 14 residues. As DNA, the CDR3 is TGTGCCAGCAGCTCCGCAGGGCAGTCCGGCGGCTACACCTTC. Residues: CASSSAGQSGGYTF.

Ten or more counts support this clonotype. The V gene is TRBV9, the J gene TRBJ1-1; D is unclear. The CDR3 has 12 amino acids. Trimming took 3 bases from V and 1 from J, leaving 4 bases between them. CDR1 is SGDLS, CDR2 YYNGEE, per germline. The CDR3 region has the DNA TGTGCCAGCAGCGCAGAGAACACTGAAGCTTTCTTT. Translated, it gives CASSAENTEAFF.

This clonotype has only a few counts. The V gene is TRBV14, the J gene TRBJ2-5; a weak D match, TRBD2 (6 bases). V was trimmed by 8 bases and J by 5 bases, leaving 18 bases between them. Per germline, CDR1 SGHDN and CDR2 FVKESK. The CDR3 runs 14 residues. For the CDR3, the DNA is TGTGCCAGCTCACCAGGGACTTCAGAGGAGACCCAGTACTTC. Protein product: CASSPGTSEETQYF.